This T cell receptor (beta chain) came from a study of cytomegalovirus exposure and HLA in healthy donors. Study-wide results and caveats: TCR sequences were mostly rare, though some public TCRs occurred in many donors.

Details on this clone: Its cognate antigen is unknown.

60 Vbeta and 13 Jbeta primers were used in PCR. Generated by immunoSEQ multiplex PCR, the TCRdb table keeps only in-frame clones and is missing some. The profile shows about 120,000 clones, about four fifths of them singletons. Material for sequencing was PBMCs. The receptor comes from a woman aged 40 to 55 in good health and CMV-seropositive.

The chain's CDR3 is CASSSQDRDGNTIYF. In DNA form, the CDR3 reads TGTGCCAGCAGCTCTCAGGACAGGGATGGAAACACCATATATTTT. The rearrangement joins TRBV4-2 to TRBJ1-3; the match to TRBD1 covers 8 bases. The germline gives CDR1 LGHNA, CDR2 YNFKEQ. V trimming: 5 bases; J trimming: 3 bases; junction bases outside the gene matches: 6. The CDR3 runs 15 residues.